One and the same sample provided the 11 T cell receptor beta chains below, sequenced in a study of T-cell reconstitution after alpha-beta-depleted transplantation in children (dated by TCRdb to 2016 to 2017). The library was obtained by PCR. The instrument was an Illumina HiSeq 2500. TCR library preparation used molecular barcoding, with unique molecular identifiers applied to normalize quantification of the TCRbeta repertoire. The raw public data were reprocessed by TCRdb itself: fastp quality trimming at Q25, MiXCR clonotype calling, in-frame beta chains only. A single entry per CDR3 protein holds the most common genes and DNA from its merged rows. For this sample there are some 600,000 distinct CDR3 sequences; around 13% appear just once. Of the sample, around 2.2% is held by the ten largest clones. Explained via the paper, the treatment or condition label denotes: allogeneic hematopoietic cell transplantation with graft depleted of TCRalphabeta T cells and CD19 B cells.

Sequencing was performed on PBMCs, mostly from graft donor cells, taken 360 days after TCRalphabeta/CD19-depleted stem cell transplant. The receptors were gathered from a male patient between 10 and 17 years old who had a stem cell transplant for acute myeloid leukemia, so the T cells may come from the graft donor.

The gene calls are TRBV9 and TRBJ2-7; D might be TRBD1 (5 bases). This CDR3 region has 15 residues. The germline V gene has CDR1 SGDLS and CDR2 YYNGEE. V lost 4 bases and J 3 bases, leaving 17 bases between the germline ends. CDR3 residues: CASSPAPTANYEQYF. The CDR3 region has the DNA TGTGCCAGCAGCCCCGCTCCGACAGCCAACTACGAGCAGTACTTC.

There are many counts of this clonotype. The chain recombines TRBV5-1 with TRBJ2-7, with D possibly being TRBD1 (5 bases). The CDR3 is 13 residues long. CDR1 is SGHRS and CDR2 is YFSETQ in the germline V gene. The V and J ends lost 2 bases and 3 bases respectively, with 9 bases between them. CDR3 DNA sequence: TGCGCCAGCAGCTTAGGGGATTTCTACGAGCAGTACTTC. Its translation: CASSLGDFYEQYF.

Only a few counts were recorded for this clonotype. The chain has TRBV5-6 and TRBJ2-7; 10 bases map to TRBD2. The CDR3 extends over 13 amino acids. Germline loops: CDR1 SGHDT, CDR2 YYEEEE. V lost 3 bases and J lost 5; bases outside the gene matches: 2. For the CDR3, the DNA is TGTGCCAGCAGCTGGGGGACTAGCGACGAGCAGTACTTC. This sequence encodes CASSWGTSDEQYF.

This clonotype has only a few counts. V gene TRBV20-1 combines with J gene TRBJ2-1; 12 bases fit TRBD2. This CDR3 comprises 15 residues. The V and J ends lost 5 bases and 9 bases, in that order; junction bases with no gene match: 11. Germline V CDR1 and CDR2: DFQATT, SNEGSKA (reference sequence). CDR3 loop: CSAPRRLAGASEQFF. CDR3 DNA sequence: TGCAGTGCTCCAAGAAGACTAGCGGGAGCTAGTGAGCAGTTCTTC.

This clonotype was detected only a few times. The rearrangement links TRBV6-2 or TRBV6-3 to TRBJ2-1; D possibly corresponds to TRBD2 (6 bases). CDR1 is MNHEY and CDR2 is SVGEGT in the germline V gene. The CDR3 is 17 residues long. The V end lost 4 bases, the J end lost 5 bases, and 21 bases lay between the germline ends. CDR3 amino acids: CASSFRLGAALDNEQFF. The CDR3 DNA reads TGTGCCAGCAGTTTCCGACTAGGGGCTGCCTTGGACAATGAGCAGTTCTTC.

The chain combines TRBV29-1 with TRBJ2-7; no definite D call. Germline V gene sequence: CDR1 SQVTM, CDR2 ANQGSEA. Deletions cut 7 bases from V and 3 bases from J, with 10 bases between. The CDR3 totals 11 residues. The CDR3 reads CSAGSFYEQYF. In nucleotides, the CDR3 is TGCAGCGCGGGCAGTTTCTACGAGCAGTACTTC.

This clonotype was detected a few times. V usage is TRBV9 and J usage is TRBJ2-7; 9 bases match TRBD2. The V gene end was trimmed by 2 bases and the J gene end by 6 bases; junction bases not matched to a gene: 15. The CDR3 consists of 17 residues. Germline lookup yields CDR1 SGDLS and CDR2 YYNGEE. The CDR3 reads CASSVGQGKPSGVEQYF. The CDR3 DNA reads TGTGCCAGCAGCGTTGGGCAGGGGAAGCCTAGCGGGGTCGAGCAGTACTTC.

Many counts were recorded for this clonotype. The chain joins TRBV7-6 to TRBJ1-1; 8 bases align to TRBD1. This CDR3 is 15 amino acids long. J gave up 1 base and V 1 base, and 2 bases lay outside the gene matches. Germline V gene lookup returns CDR1 SGHVS and CDR2 FNYEAQ. CDR3 coding DNA: TGTGCCAGCAGCTTAGTCGGGACAGGGAACACTGAAGCTTTCTTT. As protein: CASSLVGTGNTEAFF.

This clonotype was found many times. The V gene is TRBV5-1, the J gene TRBJ1-1; TRBD1 aligns across 7 bases. The germline CDR1 and CDR2 sequences are SGHRS and YFSETQ. J was trimmed by 6 bases and V by 5 bases; bases with no gene match: 4. This CDR3 contains 12 residues. The CDR3 DNA follows: TGCGCCAGCAGACGGACAGGTCCTGAAGCTTTCTTT. Translation: CASRRTGPEAFF.

Only one count was recorded for this clonotype. This chain uses TRBV20-1 with TRBJ1-6; TRBD1 is a possible D gene (5 bases). Trimming stripped 5 bases from V and 9 bases from J, with 14 bases between. Germline V gene lookup returns CDR1 DFQATT and CDR2 SNEGSKA (reference sequence). The CDR3 length is 13 residues. The CDR3 is CSAGGMGVSPLHF. The CDR3 nucleotides are TGCAGTGCTGGGGGTATGGGAGTTTCACCCCTCCACTTT.

The V call is TRBV5-5, the J call TRBJ2-1; 8 positions match TRBD1. CDR3 length equals 14 residues. CDR1 is SGHKS, CDR2 YYEKEE, per germline (reference sequence). V was pared by 2 bases and J by 5 bases, with 3 bases of the junction left unmatched. In DNA form, the CDR3 reads TGTGCCAGCAGCTTACCGGGACAGGACAATGAGCAGTTCTTC. Its translation is CASSLPGQDNEQFF. Filled out from reference TRBV5-5 and TRBJ2-1, the complete variable domain reads DAGVTQSPTHLIKTRGQQVTLRCSPISGHKSVSWYQQVLGQGPQFIFQYYEKEERGRGNFPDRFSARQFPNYSSELNVNALLLGDSALYLCASSLPGQDNEQFFGPGTRLTVL.